The 11 T cell receptor beta chains given below trace back to one sample, sequenced in a study of T cells in Graves' hyperthyroidism and ophthalmopathy. Amplified regions were TCR beta CDR3 sequences from RNA transcripts. The HTBI primer set drove a first-round RT-PCR of the TCR CDR3. TCRdb processed the multiplex PCR reads anew with MiXCR; each CDR3 protein has one entry. The table has hundreds of thousands of distinct CDR3 sequences, around 15% seen once. Sequencing was performed on blood. The receptors derive from a woman in her twenties or thirties with Graves' hyperthyroidism.

This clonotype was counted ten times or more. The rearrangement links TRBV7-2 to TRBJ2-7, with 9 bases matching TRBD2. This CDR3 has 17 residues. Unmatched junction bases numbered 15, after V lost 5 bases and J lost 4 bases. Germline loops: CDR1 SGHTA, CDR2 FQGNSA. The CDR3 nucleotides are TGTGCCAGCAGCCGCGTACGGGGCGGGAGGGCCATTTACGAGCAGTACTTC. This translates into CASSRVRGGRAIYEQYF.

This clonotype was detected only a few times. This chain connects TRBV3-1 to TRBJ2-3; tentatively, D is TRBD1 (6 bases). The CDR3 is 16 residues long. With 2 bases removed from V and 6 bases from J, the gap between germline ends came to 18 bases. CDR1 and CDR2 (germline): LGHDT, YNNKEL (reference sequence). CDR3 residues: CASSQRGHLEGDTQYF. DNA of the CDR3: TGTGCCAGCAGCCAAAGGGGACACCTTGAAGGGGATACGCAGTATTTT.

As regards this clonotype: This may be a read error, as it is one base from a much larger clone. The chain uses TRBV7-9 and TRBJ2-3, with 7 bases aligning to TRBD2. In germline, CDR1 is SEHNR, CDR2 FQNEAQ (reference sequence). This CDR3 has 16 amino acids. Unmatched junction bases numbered 8, after V lost 3 bases and J lost 2 bases. The CDR3 here is CASSLWVAGFTDTQYF. The DNA for the CDR3 is TGTGCCAGCAGCTTGTGGGTAGCGGGCTTCACAGATACGCAGTATTTT.

This clonotype was seen ten or more times. The gene calls are TRBV4-2 and TRBJ2-1; 11 positions agree with TRBD2. There are 16 residues in the CDR3. V gave up 1 base and J gave up 5 bases; unmatched junction bases: 4. Germline values: CDR1 LGHNA, CDR2 YNFKEQ. CDR3 region: CASSQGGTSGHNEQFF. The DNA for the CDR3 is TGTGCCAGCAGCCAAGGGGGGACTAGCGGTCACAATGAGCAGTTCTTC.

This clonotype was seen more than once but under ten times. V gene TRBV5-5 combines with J gene TRBJ1-1; no clear D gene. The CDR3 contains 12 residues. V was cut by 2 bases and J by 5 bases, with 7 bases left in between. Germline V gene data show CDR1 as SGHKS and CDR2 as YYEKEE (reference sequence). The CDR3 here is CASSFGRTEAFF. In nucleotides, the CDR3 is TGTGCCAGCAGCTTCGGGAGAACTGAAGCTTTCTTT. The full variable domain, completed using reference TRBV5-5 and TRBJ1-1, is DAGVTQSPTHLIKTRGQQVTLRCSPISGHKSVSWYQQVLGQGPQFIFQYYEKEERGRGNFPDRFSARQFPNYSSELNVNALLLGDSALYLCASSFGRTEAFFGQGTRLTVV.

The rearrangement joins TRBV11-2 to TRBJ2-1; D may be TRBD2 (6 bases). Germline-derived CDR1 and CDR2 are SGHAT and FQNNGV. This CDR3 is 16 amino acids long. Trimming cost V 6 bases and J 4 bases, with 19 bases left between them. The CDR3 sequence: CASRRRLLAPYNEQFF. The CDR3 region has the DNA TGTGCCAGCAGGAGGAGGTTACTAGCTCCTTACAATGAGCAGTTCTTC.

The chain uses TRBV20-1 and TRBJ1-6; D is possibly TRBD1 (5 bases). V dropped 2 bases and J dropped 8 bases, with 16 bases sitting between them. Germline loops: CDR1 DFQATT, CDR2 SNEGSKA (reference sequence). The CDR3 consists of 15 residues. The CDR3 sequence: CSARPLAGPHSPLHF. CDR3 nucleotides: TGCAGTGCTAGACCCCTAGCGGGACCCCATTCACCCCTCCACTTT.

This clonotype showed up many times. The chain uses TRBV27 and TRBJ1-2; TRBD1 is a possible D gene (5 bases). V was pared by 9 bases and J by 2 bases, with 13 bases between. The V gene's germline CDR1 is MNHEY and CDR2 SMNVEV (reference sequence). The CDR3 loop spans 13 amino acids. The CDR3 spells CASGRGLNYGYTF. The DNA for the CDR3 is TGTGCCAGTGGGAGGGGACTCAACTATGGCTACACCTTC.

At least ten counts were recorded for this clonotype. The chain carries TRBV28 and TRBJ2-1; 14 nucleotides line up with TRBD2. The CDR3 sequence is 18 residues long. J was trimmed by 1 base and V by 2 bases; bases with no gene match: 4. The germline gives CDR1 MDHEN, CDR2 SYDVKM. The CDR3 DNA follows: TGTGCCAGCAGTTTAGCGGGACTAGCGGGAGTTTCCTACAATGAGCAGTTCTTC. It translates to CASSLAGLAGVSYNEQFF.

This clonotype came up many times. The chain combines TRBV27 with TRBJ2-7, with 8 positions matching TRBD1. Germline-derived CDR1 and CDR2 are MNHEY and SMNVEV (reference sequence). With V trimmed by 0 bases and J by 2 bases, 6 bases remained unmatched. The CDR3 runs to 16 residues. The CDR3 here is CASSLSTGQGPYEQYF. CDR3 bases: TGTGCCAGCAGTTTATCGACAGGACAGGGCCCCTACGAGCAGTACTTC.

This clonotype was observed many times. This chain connects TRBV2 to TRBJ2-5; D uncertain. CDR1 is SNHLY and CDR2 is FYNNEI in the germline V gene. CDR3 size: 12 residues. V lost 8 bases, J lost 2 bases, and 9 bases lay in between. The DNA for the CDR3 is TGTGCCAGCCTAGGAGCGCAAGAGACCCAGTACTTC. It codes for CASLGAQETQYF.